Listed below are T cell receptor beta chains from one sample, sequenced in a study of blood T cell dynamics during melanoma immunotherapy. The method was immunoSEQ multiplex PCR; TCRdb's version includes in-frame clones alone and lacks a portion of them. The data contain 5,500 to 6,500 clones, 87% of them singletons. Sequences were derived from blood, sampled from a patient treated with checkpoint blockade. All receptors derive from a human donor with melanoma. The CDR3 runs from the conserved cysteine through the conserved F or W. Fields, in order: CDR3 DNA, CDR3 protein, J gene, clone size, D gene, V gene. D genes are given only for firm matches. Clone size appears in some rows only: once, few, many, or a class for an expanded clone.

TGTGCCAGCTCAGCAGGGGGCTGGGATTCACCCCTCCACTTT	CASSAGGWDSPLHF	TRBJ1-6	.	TRBD1	TRBV18
TGTGCCAGCAGCCAAGATGTACGCTTACGCGAGACCCAGTACTTC	CASSQDVRLRETQYF	TRBJ2-5	.	.	TRBV14
TGTGCCAGCAGCGTCTTCCCAACCCTTAGAGATACCGGGGAGCTGTTTTTT	CASSVFPTLRDTGELFF	TRBJ2-2	few	.	TRBV21-1
TGTGCCAGCAGTACCCTGGGGGTAGGCGGGGAGCTGTTTTTT	CASSTLGVGGELFF	TRBJ2-2	once	.	TRBV2
TGTGCCAGCAGTCGTACAGGGGGAGTTGAGCAGTTCTTC	CASSRTGGVEQFF	TRBJ2-1	.	TRBD1	TRBV6-1
TGCGCCAGCAGCCTCCAGGAGCATGGCTACACCTTC	CASSLQEHGYTF	TRBJ1-2	.	.	TRBV5-1
TGTGCCAGCAATCCACAGGGATCTGGCAATCAGCCCCAGCATTTT	CASNPQGSGNQPQHF	TRBJ1-5	.	.	TRBV6-6
TGTGCCACCAGCATGTGGCCGGGACTAGCAATAGAGACCCAGTACTTC	CATSMWPGLAIETQYF	TRBJ2-5	.	TRBD2	TRBV15
TGCAGCGTTGTCACAGTCGGAAACACCATATATTTT	CSVVTVGNTIYF	TRBJ1-3	.	.	TRBV29-1
TGTGCCATCAGTGGTGGGACCCTCTCTGGGGCCAACGTCCTGACTTTC	CAISGGTLSGANVLTF	TRBJ2-6	.	.	TRBV10-3
TGCGCCAGCAGCTTTCAGACAGGGGATGAAGCTTTCTTT	CASSFQTGDEAFF	TRBJ1-1	.	TRBD1	TRBV5-1
TGTGCCAGCAGCCTGACATCCTACGAGCAGTACTTC	CASSLTSYEQYF	TRBJ2-7	few	.	TRBV7-9
TGTGCCAGTAGTATACTACAGGGTACCACGGGCTACACCTTC	CASSILQGTTGYTF	TRBJ1-2	.	.	TRBV19
TGTGCCAGCAGAACAGGGCTTAGCAATCAGCCCCAGCATTTT	CASRTGLSNQPQHF	TRBJ1-5	once	.	TRBV2
TGCAGTGCTAGAGGGAAAGAGACCCAGTACTTC	CSARGKETQYF	TRBJ2-5	.	.	TRBV20-1
TGTGCCAGCAGCTCACTGAGCAACTACGAGCAGTACTTC	CASSSLSNYEQYF	TRBJ2-7	.	.	TRBV5-6
TGTGCCAGCGGACTCCTCCTTAATGAAAAACTGTTTTTT	CASGLLLNEKLFF	TRBJ1-4	.	.	TRBV2
TGTGCCAGCAGTCCTACACAGGGTGTGGCTTTCTTT	CASSPTQGVAFF	TRBJ1-1	.	.	TRBV7-2
TGTGCCAGCAGTTTAGGGTTCGGCCGCGGGACTAGCGGGAGGGGGAGCACAGATACGCAGTATTTT	CASSLGFGRGTSGRGSTDTQYF	TRBJ2-3	once	TRBD2	TRBV28
TGTGCCAGCTCACCAAACGCGCTATATGGGGCAACTAATGAAAAACTGTTTTTT	CASSPNALYGATNEKLFF	TRBJ1-4	.	.	TRBV18
TGTGCCAGCAGCCCCATTATGGACTTTAGGGGCTATGGCTACACCTTC	CASSPIMDFRGYGYTF	TRBJ1-2	.	.	TRBV11-2
TGTGCCAGCAGCGTAGGCCCGATTTCGGGTGAGCAGTTCTTC	CASSVGPISGEQFF	TRBJ2-1	.	.	TRBV9
TGTGCCAGCAGTTTTGTGGGACTAGCGGGAGGGCCCTCCAACCACTACGAGCAGTACTTC	CASSFVGLAGGPSNHYEQYF	TRBJ2-7	.	TRBD2	TRBV28
TGTGCCAGCAGCTACGTGAGGAGGAGCTCCTATAATTCACCCCTCCACTTT	CASSYVRRSSYNSPLHF	TRBJ1-6	.	.	TRBV11-2
TGTGCCAGCAGCCTAACAGGGGGGGAGGCTTCACCCCTCCACTTT	CASSLTGGEASPLHF	TRBJ1-6	.	TRBD1	TRBV4-2
TGTGCCTTGACAGGGGTTCGGGGTGGGGAGCAGTACTTC	CALTGVRGGEQYF	TRBJ2-7	.	TRBD1	TRBV30
TGTGCCAGCAGTCGATCTAGCGGGGACACAGATACGCAGTATTTT	CASSRSSGDTDTQYF	TRBJ2-3	.	TRBD2	TRBV28
TGCGCCAGCAGCTTGGCCGGACAGGGGGTAATCTACGAGCAGTACTTC	CASSLAGQGVIYEQYF	TRBJ2-7	.	TRBD1	TRBV5-1
TGTGCCAGCAGTTCGACGGCCTATGGCTACACCTTC	CASSSTAYGYTF	TRBJ1-2	.	.	TRBV6-6
TGTGCCAGCAGCTTGGGCGGGCCGGATAGCAATCAGCCCCAGCATTTT	CASSLGGPDSNQPQHF	TRBJ1-5	few	.	TRBV5-4
TGTGCCACGTCGATGGGGTACCAAGAGACCCAGTACTTC	CATSMGYQETQYF	TRBJ2-5	.	.	TRBV6-5
TGTGCCAGCAGCTTGCAGAACAGGGTAAATAATGAAAAACTGTTTTTT	CASSLQNRVNNEKLFF	TRBJ1-4	.	.	TRBV5-6
TGTGCCAGCAGCCAAGTCGAGGAAGTAGCTTTCTTT	CASSQVEEVAFF	TRBJ1-1	few	.	TRBV14
TGTGCCAGCAGCTTAGCTAGGGGTGCGACTGAAGCTTTCTTT	CASSLARGATEAFF	TRBJ1-1	.	.	TRBV7-9
TGTGCCAGTAAGAGGGAGATGAACACTGAAGCTTTCTTT	CASKREMNTEAFF	TRBJ1-1	.	.	TRBV19
TGTGCCATCAGCCAATTCAGGGACAGCTCCTACGAGCAGTACTTC	CAISQFRDSSYEQYF	TRBJ2-7	once	TRBD1	TRBV10-3
TGTGCCAGCAGCCGCTCGGGGTATGAGCAGTTCTTC	CASSRSGYEQFF	TRBJ2-1	.	.	TRBV7-3
TGTGCCAGCTCACCAAGGAGCACCGGGGAGCTGTTTTTT	CASSPRSTGELFF	TRBJ2-2	once	.	TRBV18
TGTGCCACCAGCAGAGATCGAGAGACCCAGTACTTC	CATSRDRETQYF	TRBJ2-5	.	.	TRBV15
TGTGCCACTCCCCCCTCCAGGGGCCCAAACACAGATACGCAGTATTTT	CATPPSRGPNTDTQYF	TRBJ2-3	.	.	TRBV2
TGTGCCAGCAGCCGCAGAGAAAGGACAGTGGGGCAAGAGACCCAGTACTTC	CASSRRERTVGQETQYF	TRBJ2-5	once	.	TRBV28
TGTGCCAGCAGTGGGAAAGGGGGGGAGCCTAATGAAAAACTGTTTTTT	CASSGKGGEPNEKLFF	TRBJ1-4	.	.	TRBV6-4
TGCAGCGTTAGGCGGGGACCGAACACTGAAGCTTTCTTT	CSVRRGPNTEAFF	TRBJ1-1	once	.	TRBV29-1
TGCGCCAGCAGCCAGAAACTAGCGGGGGGCCTGAGGAGTGACATTCAGTACTTC	CASSQKLAGGLRSDIQYF	TRBJ2-4	.	TRBD2	TRBV4-1
TGTGCCAGCAGCTTATTCCCCCCCTTGAGCGGGGGGTGGAATGAGCAGTTCTTC	CASSLFPPLSGGWNEQFF	TRBJ2-1	.	TRBD2	TRBV11-3
TGCGCCAGCAGCTTGGGTAGAGGGCCCTACAATGAGCAGTTCTTC	CASSLGRGPYNEQFF	TRBJ2-1	.	.	TRBV5-1
TGCAGCGCAGAATTTGCACAAGATACGCAGTATTTT	CSAEFAQDTQYF	TRBJ2-3	.	.	TRBV29-1
TGTGCCATCAGGCGGGACACCACTCACGAGCAGTACTTC	CAIRRDTTHEQYF	TRBJ2-7	.	.	TRBV10-3
TGCGCCAGCAGCTTGCAGCCCACTAGCACAGATACGCAGTATTTT	CASSLQPTSTDTQYF	TRBJ2-3	.	.	TRBV5-1
TGTGCCAGCAGCTCCCGGACAGGGGGCGGAAACACTGAAGCTTTCTTT	CASSSRTGGGNTEAFF	TRBJ1-1	.	TRBD1	TRBV5-4